One sample yielded the 16 T cell receptor beta chains listed below, sequenced in a study of technical replicates of blood from a few donors. Only in-frame clones appear in the TCRdb table, and some are missing; sequencing was by immunoSEQ multiplex PCR. The profile shows 45,000 to 65,000 clones, about 95% of them singletons. Sequenced material: PBMCs. The origin of the receptors is a human donor in good health. Some clones in this sample may be carry-over from other donors' samples.

The chain recombines TRBV7-2 with TRBJ1-5; TRBD1 matches 9 bases. Germline V gene lookup returns CDR1 SGHTA and CDR2 FQGNSA. Unmatched junction bases numbered 4, after V lost 0 bases and J lost 13 bases. The CDR3 consists of 13 residues. In DNA form, the CDR3 reads TGTGCCAGCAGCTTAGCGGGAGACAGGGGGCAGCATTTT. This codes for CASSLAGDRGQHF.

V and J are TRBV30 and TRBJ1-2, with D possibly being TRBD1 (5 bases). The V gene's germline CDR1 is GTSNPN and CDR2 SVGIG (reference sequence). The CDR3 is 14 amino acids. V lost 1 base to trimming and J lost 2 bases, with 11 bases between them. The CDR3 sequence: CAWSGGAGNYGYTF. CDR3 in DNA: TGTGCCTGGAGTGGTGGGGCCGGAAACTATGGCTACACCTTC.

The chain couples TRBV6-1 to TRBJ2-7, with TRBD1 matching 9 bases. CDR3 size: 15 residues. The ends lost 2 bases at V and 3 bases at J; junction bases unmatched: 5. Germline V gives CDR1 MNHNS, CDR2 SASEGT. The CDR3 sequence is CASSETWTGDYEQYF. CDR3 DNA: TGTGCCAGCAGTGAAACTTGGACAGGGGACTACGAGCAGTACTTC.

This rearrangement joins TRBV15 to TRBJ1-4; TRBD1 aligns across 8 bases. Germline V gene sequence: CDR1 LNHNV, CDR2 YYDKDF (reference sequence). The J segment lost 7 bases and the V segment lost 0 bases, leaving 4 bases of the junction unmatched. CDR3 length: 15 amino acids. CDR3 loop: CATSRDQGALEKLFF. DNA for the CDR3: TGTGCCACCAGCAGAGATCAGGGGGCGCTTGAAAAACTGTTTTTT.

The V and J genes are TRBV29-1 and TRBJ2-7, with 7 bases aligning to TRBD1. V gave up 2 bases and J gave up 2 bases; unmatched junction bases: 0. CDR1 and CDR2 (germline): SQVTM, ANQGSEA. The CDR3 runs 12 residues. The CDR3, as DNA: TGCAGCGTTGAACAGGGGGCCTACGAGCAGTACTTC. This sequence encodes CSVEQGAYEQYF.

This chain connects TRBV7-6 to TRBJ2-7; D gene ambiguous. Germline CDR1 reads SGHVS; CDR2 reads FNYEAQ. The CDR3 runs 13 residues. Between the trimmed V and J ends, which lost 4 bases and 0 bases, there was a span of 7 bases. CDR3 sequence (DNA): TGTGCCAGCAGCTCGTATTCCTCCTACGAGCAGTACTTC. Amino acid sequence: CASSSYSSYEQYF.

The chain couples TRBV5-4 to TRBJ2-5, with no clear D. The CDR3 is made up of 13 amino acids. Per the germline V gene, CDR1 is SGHNT and CDR2 is YYREEE (reference sequence). V was cut by 0 bases and J by 7 bases, with 10 bases left in between. This CDR3 reads CASSLVSTGTQYF. The CDR3 nucleotides read TGTGCCAGCAGCTTGGTGTCTACCGGGACCCAGTACTTC.

This clone was seen once. The gene calls are TRBV7-3 and TRBJ1-1; D gene uncertain. The CDR3 has 14 residues. The V and J ends lost 5 bases and 5 bases respectively, with 15 bases between them. CDR1 and CDR2 from the germline V gene are SGHTA and FQGTGA. CDR3 protein: CASSASRGVTEAFF. CDR3 sequence (DNA): TGTGCCAGCAGCGCTAGTCGCGGGGTAACTGAAGCTTTCTTT.

This sequence joins TRBV29-1 and TRBJ2-1, with 9 bases aligning to TRBD2. CDR1 and CDR2 from the germline V gene are SQVTM and ANQGSEA. Germline trimming cut 7 bases from V and 0 bases from J; bases unmatched to any gene: 4. CDR3 length: 14 residues. In nucleotides, the CDR3 is TGCAGCGCAGATAGCGGGAGCTCCTACAATGAGCAGTTCTTC. It is translated as CSADSGSSYNEQFF.

This chain links TRBV20-1 with TRBJ2-7; D perhaps matches TRBD2 (6 bases). Germline assignment: CDR1 DFQATT and CDR2 SNEGSKA (reference sequence). The CDR3 runs to 11 residues. With 8 bases removed from V and 6 bases from J, the gap between germline ends came to 14 bases. Here the CDR3 reads CSPLLGGEQYF. The CDR3 bases are TGCAGTCCCCTATTGGGAGGCGAGCAGTACTTC.

This chain links TRBV18 with TRBJ2-2, with D maybe TRBD2 (6 bases). Germline loops: CDR1 KGHSH, CDR2 LQKENI. The V end was cut by 0 bases, the J end by 4 bases, with 15 bases between. The CDR3 loop spans 17 amino acids. CDR3 nucleotide sequence: TGTGCCAGCTCACCACCCCCCCCGAGACTAGGCACCGGGGAGCTGTTTTTT. Encoded protein: CASSPPPPRLGTGELFF.

The rearrangement joins TRBV6-5 to TRBJ1-3; 8 bases are shared with TRBD1. Germline loops: CDR1 MNHEY, CDR2 SVGAGI. The V and J ends lost 7 bases and 8 bases, in that order; junction bases with no gene match: 13. The CDR3 spans 15 residues. CDR3 loop: CASIPTGAGGYTIYF. DNA of the CDR3: TGTGCCAGCATCCCGACTGGAGCAGGGGGCTACACCATATATTTT.

The rearrangement uses TRBV7-9 and TRBJ2-7; 12 bases align to TRBD2. Germline-derived CDR1 and CDR2 are SEHNR and FQNEAQ (reference sequence). Unmatched junction bases numbered 2, after V lost 2 bases and J lost 6 bases. CDR3 length: 14 residues. The CDR3 DNA is TGTGCCAGCAGCTTACTAGCGGGAGGGTTCGAGCAGTACTTC. This gives the protein CASSLLAGGFEQYF.

The V and J genes are TRBV30 and TRBJ2-7; 10 bases are shared with TRBD1. Germline CDR1 reads GTSNPN; CDR2 reads SVGIG (reference sequence). The V segment lost 1 base and the J segment 1 base; nucleotides outside the gene matches: 7. The CDR3 has 16 residues. The CDR3 here is CAWSGQGARKSYEQYF. The DNA of the CDR3 is TGTGCCTGGAGTGGACAGGGGGCGCGGAAGTCCTACGAGCAGTACTTC.

This rearrangement joins TRBV6-1 to TRBJ2-7; D perhaps matches TRBD1 (6 bases). Trimming stripped 1 base from V and 7 bases from J, with 11 bases between. Germline V lookup: CDR1 MNHNS, CDR2 SASEGT. This CDR3 spans 13 amino acids. This CDR3 is CASSEVYRVEQYF. In DNA, the CDR3 is TGTGCCAGCAGTGAAGTGTACAGGGTTGAGCAGTACTTC.

The V gene is TRBV5-5, the J gene TRBJ1-3; D possibly corresponds to TRBD1 (5 bases). CDR1 SGHKS and CDR2 YYEKEE come from the germline V gene (reference sequence). The CDR3 has 14 amino acids. The V and J ends lost 4 bases and 0 bases respectively, with 8 bases between them. This chain's CDR3 is CASSGGDSGNTIYF. The CDR3 bases are TGTGCCAGCAGCGGAGGGGACTCTGGAAACACCATATATTTT.